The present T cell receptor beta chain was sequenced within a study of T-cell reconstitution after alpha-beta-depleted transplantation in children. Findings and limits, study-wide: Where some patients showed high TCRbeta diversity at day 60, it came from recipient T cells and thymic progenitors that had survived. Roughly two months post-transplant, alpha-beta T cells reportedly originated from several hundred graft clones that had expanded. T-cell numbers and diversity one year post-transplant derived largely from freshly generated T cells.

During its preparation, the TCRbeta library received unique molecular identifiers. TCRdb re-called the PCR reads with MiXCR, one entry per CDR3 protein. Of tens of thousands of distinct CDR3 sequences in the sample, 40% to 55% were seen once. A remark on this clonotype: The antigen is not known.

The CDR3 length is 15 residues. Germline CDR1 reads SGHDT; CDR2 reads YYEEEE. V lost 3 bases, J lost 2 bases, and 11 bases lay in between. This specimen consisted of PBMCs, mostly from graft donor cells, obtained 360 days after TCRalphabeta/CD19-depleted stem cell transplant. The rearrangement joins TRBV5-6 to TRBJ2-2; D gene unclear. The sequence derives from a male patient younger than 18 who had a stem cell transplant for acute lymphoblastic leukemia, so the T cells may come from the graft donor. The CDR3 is CASSSGPGNTGELFF. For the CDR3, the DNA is TGTGCCAGCAGCTCGGGTCCAGGCAACACCGGGGAGCTGTTTTTT.